This T cell receptor beta chain was identified in a study of T cell repertoires in Merkel cell carcinoma (dated by TCRdb to the late 2010s). Regarding the research as a whole: The study excluded patients who had received intralesional immunotherapy or systemic immune checkpoint blockade before the biopsy. The MCPyV-specific clonotypes were initially defined from expanded tumor-infiltrating lymphocytes through tetramer sorting, cloning and paired TCR sequencing. A diagnosis of MCPyV-positive Merkel cell carcinoma and successful in vitro expansion of tumor-infiltrating lymphocytes were required for inclusion.

A note on this clone: No antigen is known for it. No base quality information exists; no much larger clone differs at one position.

The CDR3 runs 13 amino acids, cysteine and phenylalanine included. The read is trimmed to its CDR3 DNA, 39 bases read in frame from base 1. CDR1 and CDR2, looked up from the germline V gene, are SQVTM and ANQGSEA. Unmatched junction bases come to 4, with V trimmed by 6 bases and J by 2 bases. TRB CDR3 sequencing and data processing of tumor genomic DNA were performed with the immunoSEQ assay. Here the immuneACCESS table is served through TCRdb, limited to in-frame sequences with V and J called. Missing clones are a known gap in these copies; in checked studies unresolved V genes cover under half, and the rest lacks a known reason. Present in this sample are 12,000 to 15,000 clones, under 85% of which were seen just once. The ten top clones hold over 15% of the sample. Study-wide conclusions, independent of this receptor: No normal tissue biopsies were studied.

Each study subject had MCPyV-positive Merkel cell carcinoma confirmed by biopsy and had serum antibodies to T-antigen that tested positive. About 6 adjacent 10-micron frozen tumor sections were used for genomic DNA extraction without cell sorting or culture. Optimal cutting temperature compound was used to freeze tumor biopsy tissue measuring roughly 5 x 5 x 5 mm. Hematoxylin and eosin scout sections confirmed abundant Merkel cell carcinoma and infiltrating cells in the frozen biopsy. The sequencing input was tumor tissue. This sequence was found in an adult with Merkel cell carcinoma. The receptor chain draws on TRBV29-1 and TRBJ1-5; TRBD1 fits 7 bases in the junction. At the DNA level, the sequence is TGCAGCGTCGAAACAGGGGGCAATCAGCCCCAGCATTTT. Protein translation: CSVETGGNQPQHF.